This T cell receptor (beta chain) was sequenced during a study of T cell responses to AZD1222 COVID-19 vaccine. Broader study findings: Spike-specific TCR breadth and depth were elevated following two AZD1222 doses. Vaccine-associated CD4 TCRs ranged over spike, dominating at 160-218 and 743-854. Donor demographics were predominantly white British with a female majority; clonal diversity may be underestimated.

The CDR3 is 17 residues long. V was clipped by 3 bases and J by 9 bases, with 24 bases between them. The germline CDR1 and CDR2 sequences are LNHDA and SQIVND (reference sequence). The repertoire was sequenced with immunoSEQ multiplex PCR; TCRdb's copy has only in-frame clones and lacks some. Counted here are about 120,000 clones, approximately 83% occurring once; the ten biggest clones make up 3.9%. As for this clone: Its antigen remains unknown.

The source is an adult in good health. Sequenced material: peripheral blood, taken on day 0 of MenACWY control vaccination. The chain links TRBV19 to TRBJ2-1, with D possibly called TRBD1 or TRBD2 (5 bases each). CDR3 region: CASSILPIGWGSGEQFF. The CDR3 DNA is TGTGCCAGTAGTATCCTCCCCATAGGGTGGGGGTCGGGTGAGCAGTTCTTC.